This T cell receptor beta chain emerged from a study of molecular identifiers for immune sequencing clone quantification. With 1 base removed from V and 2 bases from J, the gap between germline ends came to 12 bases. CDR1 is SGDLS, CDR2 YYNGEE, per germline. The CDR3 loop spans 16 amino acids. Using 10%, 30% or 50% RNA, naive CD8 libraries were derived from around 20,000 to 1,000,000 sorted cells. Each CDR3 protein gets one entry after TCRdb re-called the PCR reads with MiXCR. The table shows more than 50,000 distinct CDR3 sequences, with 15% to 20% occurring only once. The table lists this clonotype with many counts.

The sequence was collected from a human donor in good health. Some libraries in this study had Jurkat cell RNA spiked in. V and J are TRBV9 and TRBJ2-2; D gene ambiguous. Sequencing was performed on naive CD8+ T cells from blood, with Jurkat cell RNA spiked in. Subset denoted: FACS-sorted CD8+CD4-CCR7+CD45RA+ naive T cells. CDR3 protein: CASSVWAELNTGELFF. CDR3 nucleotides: TGTGCCAGCAGCGTATGGGCAGAACTAAACACCGGGGAGCTGTTTTTT.